This TCR beta chain was identified in a study of cytomegalovirus exposure and HLA in healthy donors. To note about this clone: Its antigen is undetermined.

The PCR was carried out with 60 Vbeta primers and 13 Jbeta primers. Method: immunoSEQ multiplex PCR; TCRdb's copy keeps in-frame clones and lacks some. There are some 150,000 clones in the sample; over 80% occur only once, and 1.5% lies in the top ten. Between the trimmed V and J ends, which lost 4 bases and 5 bases, there was a span of 17 bases. This CDR3 has 15 amino acids. The germline V gene has CDR1 MNHNY and CDR2 SVGAGI (reference sequence). Study-level results: Some public TCRs appeared in many individuals, while most sequences were rare. TCR beta chain V- and J-gene trimming was linked, in a later analysis, to a missense variant in DCLRE1C.

The chain uses TRBV6-6 and TRBJ2-5; unclear D gene. This clonotype originated in a man between 35 and 55 years old in good health and CMV-seronegative. The sequencing input was PBMCs. In DNA, the CDR3 is TGTGCCAGCAGTTTCGCGTCAGGTGTTCAGGAGACCCAGTACTTC. Amino acid sequence: CASSFASGVQETQYF.